This section outlines one T cell receptor (beta chain) sequence together with its context. Germline V gene lookup returns CDR1 SNHLY and CDR2 FYNNEI. This CDR3 contains 12 residues. Trimming stripped 7 bases from V and 3 bases from J, with 10 bases between. The entry originates in a study of shared clonotypes between healthy human individuals. TCRdb's table, derived via immunoSEQ multiplex PCR, lists solely in-frame clones and lacks some. The data contain about 2 million clones, 85% to 95% of them singletons. The sample was naive CD4+ T cells sorted from blood. Subset: CD45RA+ positively selected. The clonotype originates from a man younger than 35 in good health. V is TRBV2 and J is TRBJ2-7, with D tentatively TRBD1 (5 bases). The CDR3 region is CASNQDNYEQYF. CDR3 nucleotide sequence: TGTGCCAGCAACCAGGACAACTACGAGCAGTACTTC.